This entry lists 9 T cell receptor beta chains sequenced from one sample in a study of OX40 agonist ivuxolimab in advanced cancers. Library generation was performed with the immunoSEQ multiplex PCR assay. TCRdb's version of the immuneACCESS table is confined to in-frame rearrangements and falls short of the full clone set. An unresolved V gene accounts for under half of the shortfall where checked; the remainder is of unknown origin. The sample records 68,000 or so clones, 75% to 85% of which are singletons. Of the sample, approximately 1.4% falls within the top ten clones. The sequencing here drew on CD4+ or CD8+ T cells sorted from blood, taken in a trial of the OX40 agonist ivuxolimab. The receptors were gathered from an adult with an advanced solid tumor such as melanoma, head and neck, liver or kidney cancer.

The rearrangement links TRBV12-5 to TRBJ2-3, with D uncertain. Germline-derived CDR1 and CDR2 are LGHNT and FRNRAP. CDR3 length: 13 amino acids. V shed 3 bases and J shed 2 bases, with 6 bases lying between them. The CDR3 region is CASGLSATDTQYF. The CDR3 nucleotides read TGTGCTAGTGGTTTATCGGCCACAGATACGCAGTATTTT. The full variable domain, in which reference TRBV12-5 and TRBJ2-3 provide the parts outside the CDR3, is DARVTQTPRHKVTEMGQEVTMRCQPILGHNTVFWYRQTMMQGLELLAYFRNRAPLDDSGMPKDRFSAEMPDATLATLKIQPSEPRDSAVYFCASGLSATDTQYFGPGTRLTVL.

In nucleotides, the CDR3 is TGTGCCAGCAGCTTAGGGGGGGCCCCAGAAGCTTTCTTT. Protein product: CASSLGGAPEAFF. The rearrangement uses TRBV7-2 and TRBJ1-1; weak D call: TRBD1 (6 bases). CDR3 length equals 13 residues. Trimming took 1 base from V and 8 from J, leaving 11 bases between them. Per the germline V gene, CDR1 is SGHTA and CDR2 is FQGNSA.

This chain joins TRBV20-1 and TRBJ2-3; TRBD2 might be the D (6 bases). V lost 5 bases, J lost 14 bases, and 17 bases lay in between. This CDR3 contains 11 residues. Germline CDR1 is DFQATT and CDR2 is SNEGSKA (reference sequence). The CDR3 loop reads CSAPLGGVPYF. The CDR3 DNA follows: TGCAGTGCTCCCTTAGGAGGGGTACCGTATTTT.

The chain joins TRBV6-1 to TRBJ2-1; 7 bases line up with TRBD1. CDR1 is MNHNS and CDR2 is SASEGT in the germline V gene. The V segment lost 3 bases and the J segment 10 bases; nucleotides outside the gene matches: 6. The CDR3 has 13 residues. The DNA of the CDR3 is TGTGCCAGCAGTGACAGACAGGGATTAGAGCAGTTCTTC. It yields the protein CASSDRQGLEQFF.

This chain connects TRBV7-9 to TRBJ1-5, with 7 positions matching TRBD1. V lost 5 bases to trimming and J lost 6 bases; unmatched junction nucleotides: 7. The CDR3 covers 14 residues. CDR1 is SEHNR, CDR2 FQNEAQ, per germline (reference sequence). The DNA for the CDR3 is TGTGCCAGCAGCAAAGGGGGCCTAGGTCAGCCCCAGCATTTT. Translating gives CASSKGGLGQPQHF.

A word on this clone: The junction does not match germline at one end; this may be a read error. The CDR3 bases are TGCGCCAGCAGCTATCTACAGCGAGAAGAGACCCCGTACTTC. Protein sequence: CASSYLQREETPYF. The V and J genes are TRBV5-1 and TRBJ2-5; D uncertain. Germline-derived CDR1 and CDR2 are SGHRS and YFSETQ. The CDR3 is 14 amino acids.

The V and J genes are TRBV6-5 and TRBJ2-5; 8 nucleotides match TRBD1. V lost 8 bases, J lost 5 bases, and 7 bases stayed unmatched. In germline, CDR1 is MNHEY, CDR2 SVGAGI. This CDR3 is 13 amino acids long. CDR3 sequence (DNA): TGTGCCAGCCGGCGGGACAGGTCGGAGACCCAGTACTTC. Translated, it gives CASRRDRSETQYF.

This rearrangement joins TRBV6-1 to TRBJ1-2; D is unclear. Trimming shortened V by 6 bases and J by 5 bases, and 13 bases separated the two germline ends. The germline CDR1 and CDR2 sequences are MNHNS and SASEGT. The CDR3 runs 13 residues. CDR3 in amino acids: CASRGREGYGYTF. The DNA of the CDR3 is TGTGCCAGCAGGGGGAGGGAAGGGTATGGCTACACCTTC.

This sequence joins TRBV2 and TRBJ1-1; TRBD1 matches 9 bases. CDR3 length: 14 residues. V lost 6 bases, J lost 3 bases, and 5 bases stayed unmatched. The V gene's germline CDR1 is SNHLY and CDR2 FYNNEI. The CDR3 spells CASSGQGIDTEAFF. The DNA of the CDR3 is TGTGCCAGCAGCGGACAGGGGATCGACACTGAAGCTTTCTTT.